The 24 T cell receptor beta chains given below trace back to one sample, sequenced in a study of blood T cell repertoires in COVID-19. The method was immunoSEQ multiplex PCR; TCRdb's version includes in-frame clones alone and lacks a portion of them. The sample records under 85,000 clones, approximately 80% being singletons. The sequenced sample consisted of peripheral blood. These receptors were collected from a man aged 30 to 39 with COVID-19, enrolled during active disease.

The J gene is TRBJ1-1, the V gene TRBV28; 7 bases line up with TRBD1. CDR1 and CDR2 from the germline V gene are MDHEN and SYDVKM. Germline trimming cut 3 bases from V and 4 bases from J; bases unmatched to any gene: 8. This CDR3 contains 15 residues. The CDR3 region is CASSFLQGRRTEAFF. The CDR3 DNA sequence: TGTGCCAGCAGTTTCCTACAGGGGAGGCGCACTGAAGCTTTCTTT.

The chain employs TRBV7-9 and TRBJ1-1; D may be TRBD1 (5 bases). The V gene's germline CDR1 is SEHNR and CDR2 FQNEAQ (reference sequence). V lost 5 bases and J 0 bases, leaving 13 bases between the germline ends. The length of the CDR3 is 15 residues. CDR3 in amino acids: CASSPRQNMNTEAFF. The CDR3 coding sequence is TGTGCCAGCAGCCCTAGACAGAACATGAACACTGAAGCTTTCTTT.

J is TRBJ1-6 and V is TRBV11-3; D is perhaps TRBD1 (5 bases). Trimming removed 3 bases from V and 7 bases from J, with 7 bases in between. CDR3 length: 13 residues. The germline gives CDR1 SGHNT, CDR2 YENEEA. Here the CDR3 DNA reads TGTGCCAGCAGCTTGGGGGGGAATTCACCCCTCCACTTT. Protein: CASSLGGNSPLHF. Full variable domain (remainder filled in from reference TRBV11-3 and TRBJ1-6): EAGVVQSPRYKIIEKKQPVAFWCNPISGHNTLYWYLQNLGQGPELLIRYENEEAVDDSQLPKDRFSAERLKGVDSTLKIQPAELGDSAVYLCASSLGGNSPLHFGNGTRLTVT.

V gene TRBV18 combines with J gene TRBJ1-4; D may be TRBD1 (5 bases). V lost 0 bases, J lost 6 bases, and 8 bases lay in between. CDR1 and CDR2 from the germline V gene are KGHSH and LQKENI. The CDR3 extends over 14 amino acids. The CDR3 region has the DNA TGTGCCAGCTCACCACCCGGGGACTATGAAAAACTGTTTTTT. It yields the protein CASSPPGDYEKLFF. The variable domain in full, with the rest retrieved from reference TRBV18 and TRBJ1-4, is NAGVMQNPRHLVRRRGQEARLRCSPMKGHSHVYWYRQLPEEGLKFMVYLQKENIIDESGMPKERFSAEFPKEGPSILRIQQVVRGDSAAYFCASSPPGDYEKLFFGSGTQLSVL.

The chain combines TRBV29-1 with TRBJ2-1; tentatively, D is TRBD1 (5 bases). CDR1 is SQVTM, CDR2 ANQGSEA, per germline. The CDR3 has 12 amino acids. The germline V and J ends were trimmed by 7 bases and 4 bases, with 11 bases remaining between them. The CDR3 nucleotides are TGCAGCGCCCTGACAGATTACAATGAGCAGTTCTTC. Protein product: CSALTDYNEQFF.

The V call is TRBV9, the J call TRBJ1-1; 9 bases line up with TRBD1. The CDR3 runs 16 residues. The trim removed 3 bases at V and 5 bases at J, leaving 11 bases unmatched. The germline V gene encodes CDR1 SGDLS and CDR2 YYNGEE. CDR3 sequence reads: CASSEGQGTKGTEAFF. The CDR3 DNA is TGTGCCAGCAGCGAGGGACAGGGAACAAAGGGGACTGAAGCTTTCTTT.

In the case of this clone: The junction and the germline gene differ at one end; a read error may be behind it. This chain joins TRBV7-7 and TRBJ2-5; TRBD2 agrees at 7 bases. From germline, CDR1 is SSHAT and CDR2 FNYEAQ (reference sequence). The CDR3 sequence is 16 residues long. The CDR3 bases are TGTGCTAGCAGCACTAACGTGGGGGGGGTCCAAGAGACCCAGTACTTC. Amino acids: CASSTNVGGVQETQYF.

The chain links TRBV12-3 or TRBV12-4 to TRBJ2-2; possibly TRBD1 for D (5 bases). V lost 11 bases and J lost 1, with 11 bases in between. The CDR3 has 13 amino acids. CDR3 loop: CASRELNTGELFF. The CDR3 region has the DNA TGTGCCTCCAGGGAATTGAACACCGGGGAGCTGTTTTTT.

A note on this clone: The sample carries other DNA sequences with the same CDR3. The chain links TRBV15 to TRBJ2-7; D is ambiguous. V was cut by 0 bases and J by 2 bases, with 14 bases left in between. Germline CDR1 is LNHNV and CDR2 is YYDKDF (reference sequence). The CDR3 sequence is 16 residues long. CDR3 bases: TGTGCCACCAGCAGAGATCAAGGAGTGACCCCCTACGAGCAGTACTTC. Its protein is CATSRDQGVTPYEQYF.

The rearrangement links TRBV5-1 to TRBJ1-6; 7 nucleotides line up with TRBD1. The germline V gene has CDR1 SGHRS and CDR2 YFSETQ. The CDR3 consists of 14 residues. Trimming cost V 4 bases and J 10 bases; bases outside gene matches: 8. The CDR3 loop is CASSKTGTESPLHF. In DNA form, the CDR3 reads TGCGCCAGCAGCAAGACAGGGACTGAATCACCCCTCCACTTT.

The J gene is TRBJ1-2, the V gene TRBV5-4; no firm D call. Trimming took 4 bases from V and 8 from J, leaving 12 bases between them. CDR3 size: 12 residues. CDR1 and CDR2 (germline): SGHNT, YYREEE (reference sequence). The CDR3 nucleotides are TGTGCCAGCAGCAAAGCCATGGAGGGCTACACCTTC. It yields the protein CASSKAMEGYTF.

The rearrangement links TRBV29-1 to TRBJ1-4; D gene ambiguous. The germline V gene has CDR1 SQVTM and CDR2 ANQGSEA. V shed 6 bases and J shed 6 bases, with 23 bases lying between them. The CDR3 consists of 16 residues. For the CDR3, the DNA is TGCAGCGTCAACGGAGAGGGTACAGCGGAGGATGAAAAACTGTTTTTT. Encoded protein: CSVNGEGTAEDEKLFF.

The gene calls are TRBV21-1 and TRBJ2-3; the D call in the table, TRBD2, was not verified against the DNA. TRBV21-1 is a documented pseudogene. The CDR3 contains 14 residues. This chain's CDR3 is CASRIPGSTDTQYF. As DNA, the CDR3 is TGTGCCAGCAGGATCCCGGGGAGCACAGATACGCAGTATTTT.

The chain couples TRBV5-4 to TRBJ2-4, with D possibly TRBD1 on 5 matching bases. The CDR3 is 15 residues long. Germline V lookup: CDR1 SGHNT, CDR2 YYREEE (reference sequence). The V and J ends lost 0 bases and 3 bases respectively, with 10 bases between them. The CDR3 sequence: CASSLGTPGKNIQYF. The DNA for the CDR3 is TGTGCCAGCAGCTTGGGGACACCAGGCAAAAACATTCAGTACTTC.

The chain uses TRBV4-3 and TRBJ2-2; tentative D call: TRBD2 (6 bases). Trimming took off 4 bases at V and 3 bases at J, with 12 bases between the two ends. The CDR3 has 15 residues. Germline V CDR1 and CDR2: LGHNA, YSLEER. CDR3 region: CASSPGTSYTGELFF. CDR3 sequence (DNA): TGCGCCAGCAGCCCAGGGACTTCGTACACCGGGGAGCTGTTTTTT.

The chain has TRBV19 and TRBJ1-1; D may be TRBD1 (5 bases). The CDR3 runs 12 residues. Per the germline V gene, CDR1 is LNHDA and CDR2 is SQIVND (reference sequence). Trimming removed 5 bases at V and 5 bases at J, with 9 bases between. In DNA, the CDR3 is TGTGCCAGTAGTCATACAGGAACTGAAGCTTTCTTT. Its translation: CASSHTGTEAFF.

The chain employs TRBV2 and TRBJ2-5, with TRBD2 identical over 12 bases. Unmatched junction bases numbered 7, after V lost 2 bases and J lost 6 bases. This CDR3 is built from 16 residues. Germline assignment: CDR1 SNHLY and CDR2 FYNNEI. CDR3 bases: TGTGCCAGCAGTGAACAGCTAGCGGGAGGGCTGAAGACCCAGTACTTC. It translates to CASSEQLAGGLKTQYF.

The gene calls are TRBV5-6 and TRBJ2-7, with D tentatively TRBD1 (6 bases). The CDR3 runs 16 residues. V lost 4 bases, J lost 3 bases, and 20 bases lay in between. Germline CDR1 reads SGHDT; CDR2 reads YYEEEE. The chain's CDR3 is CASSQRDRYRVYEQYF. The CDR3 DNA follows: TGTGCCAGCAGCCAGCGTGATCGGTACAGGGTCTACGAGCAGTACTTC.

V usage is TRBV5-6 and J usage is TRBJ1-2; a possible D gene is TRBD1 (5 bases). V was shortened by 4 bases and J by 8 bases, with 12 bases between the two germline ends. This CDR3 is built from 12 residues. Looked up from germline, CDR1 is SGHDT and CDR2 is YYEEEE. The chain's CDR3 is CASSVDSSGYTF. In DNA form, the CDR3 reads TGTGCCAGCAGCGTCGACAGCAGCGGCTACACCTTC.

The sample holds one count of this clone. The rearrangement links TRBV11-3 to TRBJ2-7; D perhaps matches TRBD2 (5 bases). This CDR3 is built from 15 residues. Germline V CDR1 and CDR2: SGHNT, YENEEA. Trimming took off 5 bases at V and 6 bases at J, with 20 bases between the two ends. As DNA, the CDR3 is TGTGCCAGCAGCGTGGACTCCCTGTACCGTGGCGAGCAGTACTTC. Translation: CASSVDSLYRGEQYF.

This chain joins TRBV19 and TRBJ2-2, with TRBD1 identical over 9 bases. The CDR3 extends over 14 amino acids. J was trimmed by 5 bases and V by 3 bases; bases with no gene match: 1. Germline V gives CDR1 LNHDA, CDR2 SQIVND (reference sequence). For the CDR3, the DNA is TGTGCCAGTAGTATCGGGACAGGGACCGGGGAGCTGTTTTTT. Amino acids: CASSIGTGTGELFF.

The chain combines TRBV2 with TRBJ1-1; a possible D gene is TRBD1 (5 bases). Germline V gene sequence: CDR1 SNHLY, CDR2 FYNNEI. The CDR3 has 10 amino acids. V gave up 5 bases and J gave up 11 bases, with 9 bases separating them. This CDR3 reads CASSIRGAFF. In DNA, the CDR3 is TGTGCCAGCAGTATCCGGGGGGCTTTCTTT.

CDR3 in amino acids: CASSHRTKFQGTRTDTQYF. As DNA, the CDR3 is TGTGCCAGCAGCCATCGAACCAAATTCCAGGGGACCCGCACAGATACGCAGTATTTT. This chain joins TRBV5-6 and TRBJ2-3; weak D call: TRBD1 (6 bases). Germline V lookup: CDR1 SGHDT, CDR2 YYEEEE. V was shortened by 4 bases and J by 1 base, with 25 bases between the two germline ends. The CDR3 runs to 19 residues. Filled out from reference TRBV5-6 and TRBJ2-3, the complete variable domain reads DAGVTQSPTHLIKTRGQQVTLRCSPKSGHDTVSWYQQALGQGPQFIFQYYEEEERQRGNFPDRFSGHQFPNYSSELNVNALLLGDSALYLCASSHRTKFQGTRTDTQYFGPGTRLTVL.

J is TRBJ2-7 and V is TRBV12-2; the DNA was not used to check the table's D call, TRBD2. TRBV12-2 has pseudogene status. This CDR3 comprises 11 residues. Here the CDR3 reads CGPGGRAEQYF. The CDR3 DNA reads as TGCGGACCGGGCGGGAGGGCCGAGCAGTACTTC.